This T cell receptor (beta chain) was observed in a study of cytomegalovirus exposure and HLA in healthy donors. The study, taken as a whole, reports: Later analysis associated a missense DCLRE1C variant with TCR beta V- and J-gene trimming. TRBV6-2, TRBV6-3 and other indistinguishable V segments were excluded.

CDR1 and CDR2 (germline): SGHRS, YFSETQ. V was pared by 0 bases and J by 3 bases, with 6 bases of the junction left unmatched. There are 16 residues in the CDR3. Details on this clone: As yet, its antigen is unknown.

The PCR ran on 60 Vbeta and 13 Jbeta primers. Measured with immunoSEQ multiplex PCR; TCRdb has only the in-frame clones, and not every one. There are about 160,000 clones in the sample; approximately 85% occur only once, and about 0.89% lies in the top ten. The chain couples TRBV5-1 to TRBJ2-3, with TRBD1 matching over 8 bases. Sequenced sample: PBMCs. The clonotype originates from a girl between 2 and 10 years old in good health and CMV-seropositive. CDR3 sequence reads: CASSLEGTGGTDTQYF. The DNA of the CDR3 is TGCGCCAGCAGCTTGGAAGGGACAGGAGGGACAGATACGCAGTATTTT.